This TCR beta chain emerged from a study of beta chain features in type 1 diabetes. Trimming took off 6 bases at V and 5 bases at J, with 16 bases between the two ends. The CDR3 runs 14 residues. Germline CDR1 reads MGHDK; CDR2 reads SYGVNS. The sequenced template was cDNA made from the entire isolated RNA. Clones were sequenced by immunoSEQ multiplex PCR, and TCRdb holds only the in-frame ones, with some missing. This table holds hundreds of thousands of clones, about an eighth found once. Study conclusions and caveats: Moderately but significantly shorter TCRB CDR3s were found in Type 1 diabetes patients in all four CD4+ subsets.

Based on CD45RO/CCR7/CD25/CD127/CD95/CD27, CD4+ regulatory, stem cell-like memory, naive and central memory cells were sorted. This clone appeared a few times. Its antigen is unidentified. The sample was naive CD4+ T cells from blood. V gene TRBV25-1 combines with J gene TRBJ1-2, with D possibly matching TRBD1 (6 bases). The source of this sequence is a man between 18 and 29 years old with type 1 diabetes. The CDR3 DNA is TGTGCCAGCAGACACGATGGGCAGGGGTATGGCTACACCTTC. This codes for CASRHDGQGYGYTF.